The 2 T cell receptor beta chains below were found in one sample sequenced in a study of shared T cell receptors in the human thymus. Data came from immunoSEQ multiplex PCR; TCRdb stores just in-frame clones and leaves some out. This table has hundreds of thousands of clones, 88% appearing once. The same sample was also studied in work on human thymus T cells.

Sequences were obtained from thymocytes. These receptors were obtained from a boy under two years old with a congenital heart defect.

CDR3 DNA: TGTGCCAGCAGCTTGCCCCTGAGCGGGAGTACAGATACGCAGTATTTT. Its protein is CASSLPLSGSTDTQYF. J is TRBJ2-3 and V is TRBV7-3; 8 nucleotides agree with TRBD2. CDR1 is SGHTA, CDR2 FQGTGA, per germline. CDR3 length equals 16 residues. Trimming removed 3 bases from V and 3 bases from J; junction bases left unmatched: 8.

V is TRBV6-1 and J is TRBJ2-7; D is ambiguous. This CDR3 is built from 17 residues. Germline V gene data show CDR1 as MNHNS and CDR2 as SASEGT. Trimming left V 1 base short and J 3 bases short, with 19 bases between. Written as DNA, the CDR3 is TGTGCCAGCAGTGAAGAGGCCTATACAGAACTCCACTACGAGCAGTACTTC. Amino acids: CASSEEAYTELHYEQYF.